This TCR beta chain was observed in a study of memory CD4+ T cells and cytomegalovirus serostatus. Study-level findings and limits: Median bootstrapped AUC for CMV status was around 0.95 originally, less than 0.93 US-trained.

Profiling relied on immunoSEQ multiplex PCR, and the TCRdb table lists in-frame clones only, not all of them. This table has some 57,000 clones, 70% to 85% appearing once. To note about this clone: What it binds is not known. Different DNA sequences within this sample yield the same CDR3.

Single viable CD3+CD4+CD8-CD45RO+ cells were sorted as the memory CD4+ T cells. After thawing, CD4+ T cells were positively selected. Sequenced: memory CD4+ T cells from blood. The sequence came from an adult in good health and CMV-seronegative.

The DNA of the CDR3 is TGCGCCAGCAGCTTGGGCCAGGGCGGGGAGACCCAGTACTTC. The encoded protein is CASSLGQGGETQYF. The chain carries TRBV5-1 and TRBJ2-5; D may be TRBD1 or TRBD2 (5 bases each). CDR3 size: 14 residues. The germline gives CDR1 SGHRS, CDR2 YFSETQ. V lost 0 bases to trimming and J lost 5 bases, with 11 bases between them.